Listed here are 3 T cell receptor beta chains from one sample, sequenced in a study of CD8+CD57+ T cells in acquired aplastic anemia. Genomic DNA served as template for TCR beta VDJ and CDR3 profiling. TCRdb re-derived calls from the reads in MiXCR, one entry per CDR3 protein. The sample shows around 200,000 distinct CDR3 sequences, under 65% of them seen only once. Material: sorted CD4+, CD8+, or CD8+CD57+ T cells (not recorded which) from PBMCs. The receptors shown here come from a human donor in good health.

This clonotype was found many times. The chain joins TRBV20-1 to TRBJ2-1, with D unclear. Trimming took off 1 base at V and 5 bases at J, with 24 bases between the two ends. Per the germline V gene, CDR1 is DFQATT and CDR2 is SNEGSKA (reference sequence). The CDR3 loop spans 18 amino acids. In DNA, the CDR3 is TGCAGTGCTAGAGGCGATGTGACGTGGCGATGGTCACACAATGAGCAGTTCTTC. Amino acid sequence: CSARGDVTWRWSHNEQFF.

V is TRBV10-3 and J is TRBJ1-2, with a weak D call TRBD1 (5 bases). This CDR3 is built from 15 residues. V lost 2 bases, J lost 3 bases, and 13 bases lay in between. CDR1 is ENHRY and CDR2 is SYGVKD in the germline V gene. In DNA form, the CDR3 reads TGTGCCATCAGTGAGGCCAGGGAGGGATACTATGGCTACACCTTC. Amino acids: CAISEAREGYYGYTF.

J is TRBJ2-7 and V is TRBV5-1; no reliable D call. V lost 3 bases and J lost 3, with 10 bases in between. This CDR3 is 13 amino acids long. CDR1 and CDR2 (germline): SGHRS, YFSETQ. CDR3 amino acids: CASSSTPLYEQYF. DNA of the CDR3: TGCGCCAGCAGCTCGACCCCCCTCTACGAGCAGTACTTC.